Below are 5 T cell receptor beta chains sequenced from a single sample in a study of cytomegalovirus exposure and HLA in healthy donors. The PCR employed 60 Vbeta primers together with 13 Jbeta primers. TCRdb keeps only in-frame clones here, not all; method: immunoSEQ multiplex PCR. This table has under 300,000 clones, about 80% appearing once. Specimen: PBMCs. All receptors derive from a woman aged 60-75 years in good health and CMV-seropositive.

This clone turned up a few times. This chain joins TRBV27 and TRBJ1-1; D may be TRBD1 (6 bases). There are 13 residues in the CDR3. Germline V gene data show CDR1 as MNHEY and CDR2 as SMNVEV (reference sequence). Trimming removed 4 bases from V and 0 bases from J, with 6 bases in between. The CDR3 DNA reads TGTGCCAGCAGTTACAGGGTGAACACTGAAGCTTTCTTT. This gives the protein CASSYRVNTEAFF.

The chain couples TRBV25-1 to TRBJ1-4; D call uncertain. The CDR3 contains 16 residues. Germline V lookup: CDR1 MGHDK, CDR2 SYGVNS. The V and J ends lost 1 base and 0 bases respectively, with 9 bases between them. CDR3 in amino acids: CASSESSYATNEKLFF. The CDR3 DNA is TGTGCCAGCAGTGAATCGAGCTATGCAACTAATGAAAAACTGTTTTTT.

The chain couples TRBV5-1 to TRBJ1-4; TRBD1 agrees at 7 bases. The CDR3 consists of 15 residues. Trimming cost V 0 bases and J 4 bases; bases outside gene matches: 3. Germline assignment: CDR1 SGHRS and CDR2 YFSETQ. CDR3 loop: CASSLGDRDNEKLFF. DNA for the CDR3: TGCGCCAGCAGCTTGGGAGACAGGGATAATGAAAAACTGTTTTTT.

This chain joins TRBV7-9 and TRBJ2-7; 8 positions match TRBD1. The CDR3 is 14 residues long. CDR1 is SEHNR, CDR2 FQNEAQ, per germline (reference sequence). V lost 4 bases and J lost 7; bases outside the gene matches: 9. The CDR3 sequence: CASSSATGAWEQYF. The CDR3 nucleotides read TGTGCCAGCAGCTCCGCGACAGGGGCGTGGGAGCAGTACTTC.

The CDR3 spells CASTPPLRDSDTDTQYF. In DNA form, the CDR3 reads TGTGCCAGCACTCCTCCCCTCCGGGACAGCGACACAGATACGCAGTATTTT. The rearrangement joins TRBV28 to TRBJ2-3; 7 bases map to TRBD1. The germline CDR1 and CDR2 sequences are MDHEN and SYDVKM. The CDR3 is 17 amino acids. The J segment lost 2 bases and the V segment lost 7 bases, leaving 15 bases of the junction unmatched.